This passage covers 32 T cell receptor beta chains from one sample sequenced in a study of T-cell memory formation after mild COVID-19. TCRdb redid the calling of the 5' RACE reads with MiXCR, one entry per CDR3 protein. This table holds some 330,000 distinct CDR3 sequences, under 25% found once. Sequencing was done on a sample of PBMCs or a T cell subset sorted from them (not recorded which). These receptors all stem from an adult woman who had mild COVID-19 (a few samples of this study predate the infection). Cell type and time point are not known.

There are many counts of this clonotype. One end of the junction varies from germline; a read error may be responsible. Here the CDR3 DNA reads TGCGCCAGCAGCTTGAGGGGTGGCTACACCTTC. It specifies CASSLRGGYTF. J is TRBJ1-2 and V is TRBV12-3 or TRBV12-4; weak D call: TRBD1 (5 bases). The CDR3 is 11 residues long.

The rearrangement uses TRBV19 and TRBJ1-2, with 8 positions matching TRBD1. Germline V gives CDR1 LNHDA, CDR2 SQIVND (reference sequence). The J segment lost 5 bases and the V segment lost 8 bases, leaving 7 bases of the junction unmatched. This CDR3 has 13 residues. CDR3: CASQNRGAYGYTF. Written as DNA, the CDR3 is TGTGCCAGTCAAAACAGGGGGGCATATGGCTACACCTTC.

DNA for the CDR3: TGCGCCAGCAGCCAAGATTCAGGCCCGTCCAATGAGCAGTTCTTC. As protein: CASSQDSGPSNEQFF. The chain carries TRBV4-3 and TRBJ2-1; D is uncertain. Trimming pared 0 bases from V and 6 bases from J, leaving 12 bases between. The CDR3 consists of 15 residues. Germline loops: CDR1 LGHNA, CDR2 YSLEER.

The J gene is TRBJ1-4, the V gene TRBV4-2; the D gene is possibly TRBD1 (5 bases). Trimming stripped 0 bases from V and 7 bases from J, with 12 bases between. CDR3 length: 15 amino acids. CDR1 is LGHNA and CDR2 is YNFKEQ in the germline V gene. CDR3 DNA sequence: TGTGCCAGCAGCCAAGATCGAGGAAGGGGTGAAAAACTGTTTTTT. Residues: CASSQDRGRGEKLFF.

The chain combines TRBV12-3 or TRBV12-4 with TRBJ2-5; TRBD1 or TRBD2 may be the D gene (5 bases each). V gave up 6 bases and J gave up 4 bases, with 21 bases separating them. The CDR3 is 16 residues long. CDR3 protein: CASSLFGAEKGETQYF. The CDR3 region has the DNA TGTGCCAGCAGCCTCTTCGGGGCCGAAAAGGGAGAGACCCAGTACTTC.

This clonotype occurred a few times. CDR3 coding DNA: TGTGCCAGCAGTGAATTGGGATACAGGGACCACGAGCAGTACTTC. Amino acids: CASSELGYRDHEQYF. The chain links TRBV25-1 to TRBJ2-7; TRBD1 is a possible D gene (6 bases). CDR1 is MGHDK, CDR2 SYGVNS, per germline. Trimming stripped 1 base from V and 5 bases from J, with 15 bases between. CDR3 size: 15 residues.

The chain joins TRBV7-8 to TRBJ1-5; no clear D. The CDR3 covers 14 residues. CDR1 and CDR2 (germline): SGHVS, FQNEAQ. Trimming cost V 3 bases and J 4 bases, with 10 bases left between them. DNA for the CDR3: TGTGCCAGCAGCTTCGACACGGGGAATCAGCCCCAGCATTTT. Translating it yields CASSFDTGNQPQHF.

The gene calls are TRBV19 and TRBJ2-1, with a tentative D call TRBD2 (7 bases). The CDR3 runs to 13 residues. The germline gives CDR1 LNHDA, CDR2 SQIVND (reference sequence). V shed 3 bases and J shed 7 bases, with 10 bases lying between them. The CDR3: CASSMGGGNEQFF. DNA of the CDR3: TGTGCCAGTAGTATGGGAGGGGGAAATGAGCAGTTCTTC.

This clonotype was detected a few times. CDR3 DNA: TGTGCCAGCAGTTCGCCAGACTCCTACGAGCAGTACTTC. This sequence encodes CASSSPDSYEQYF. The chain uses TRBV27 and TRBJ2-7; D unresolved. This CDR3 spans 13 amino acids. V was clipped by 4 bases and J by 0 bases, with 7 bases between them. CDR1 and CDR2 (germline): MNHEY, SMNVEV (reference sequence).

Only a few counts were recorded for this clonotype. This rearrangement joins TRBV5-1 to TRBJ2-7; 13 bases agree with TRBD2. CDR1 SGHRS and CDR2 YFSETQ come from the germline V gene. This CDR3 has 16 residues. The V segment lost 6 bases and the J segment 1 base; nucleotides outside the gene matches: 7. This chain's CDR3 is CASTPGLAGTSYEQYF. Here the CDR3 DNA reads TGCGCCAGCACCCCGGGACTAGCGGGGACATCCTACGAGCAGTACTTC.

The chain uses TRBV29-1 and TRBJ2-7, with 8 bases matching TRBD1. CDR1 is SQVTM and CDR2 is ANQGSEA in the germline V gene. The ends lost 7 bases at V and 6 bases at J; junction bases unmatched: 14. This CDR3 has 14 amino acids. This chain's CDR3 is CSAGQGRNVFEQYF. For the CDR3, the DNA is TGCAGCGCTGGACAGGGCCGTAATGTATTCGAGCAGTACTTC.

The chain combines TRBV6-4 with TRBJ2-7; 7 bases match TRBD2. V was clipped by 6 bases and J by 6 bases; unmatched bases: 17. The CDR3 has 16 residues. Per germline, CDR1 MRHNA and CDR2 SNTAGT. Written as DNA, the CDR3 is TGTGCCAGCAGCCGAAATAGCCAGGGAGGGCCAACCGAGCAGTACTTC. Its translation is CASSRNSQGGPTEQYF.

This clonotype was seen more than once but under ten times. The chain carries TRBV7-9 and TRBJ2-7; 9 bases line up with TRBD1. Trimming removed 4 bases from V and 8 bases from J; junction bases left unmatched: 6. This CDR3 comprises 13 residues. CDR1 and CDR2 (germline): SEHNR, FQNEAQ (reference sequence). CDR3 protein: CASSSVGTGKQYF. The CDR3 DNA is TGTGCCAGCAGCTCAGTAGGGACAGGGAAGCAGTACTTC.

The chain joins TRBV11-2 to TRBJ1-5, with TRBD1 identical over 10 bases. CDR1 and CDR2 from the germline V gene are SGHAT and FQNNGV. The junction had 3 bases not matched to a gene; V was cut back by 5 bases and J by 5 bases. This CDR3 has 14 residues. The CDR3 region is CASSVGTGDQPQHF. The CDR3 coding sequence is TGTGCCAGCAGCGTAGGGACAGGGGATCAGCCCCAGCATTTT.

The rearrangement joins TRBV12-3 or TRBV12-4 to TRBJ1-2; D is ambiguous. V was trimmed by 0 bases and J by 4 bases, leaving 9 bases between them. This CDR3 has 14 residues. CDR3 sequence reads: CASSLAGISYGYTF. In nucleotides, the CDR3 is TGTGCCAGCAGTTTAGCAGGCATCAGCTATGGCTACACCTTC.

This clonotype was seen ten or more times. J is TRBJ2-1 and V is TRBV7-2; no definite D call. This CDR3 has 12 amino acids. Germline values: CDR1 SGHTA, CDR2 FQGNSA. V was cut by 2 bases and J by 7 bases, with 6 bases left in between. CDR3 sequence: CASSLSRNEQFF. In nucleotides, the CDR3 is TGTGCCAGCAGCTTATCTCGTAATGAGCAGTTCTTC.

The V gene is TRBV7-9, the J gene TRBJ1-1; D not certain. Trimming pared 10 bases from V and 1 base from J, leaving 7 bases between. The CDR3 loop spans 11 amino acids. Germline V CDR1 and CDR2: SEHNR, FQNEAQ (reference sequence). This CDR3 reads CATDQNTEAFF. CDR3 sequence (DNA): TGTGCCACCGATCAGAACACTGAAGCTTTCTTT. Variable domain in full (rest from reference TRBV7-9 and TRBJ1-1): DTGVSQNPRHKITKRGQNVTFRCDPISEHNRLYWYRQTLGQGPEFLTYFQNEAQLEKSRLLSDRFSAERPKGSFSTLEIQRTEQGDSAMYLCATDQNTEAFFGQGTRLTVV.

This clonotype was seen a few times. V is TRBV18 and J is TRBJ1-5; 8 bases fit TRBD1. With V trimmed by 3 bases and J by 3 bases, 4 bases remained unmatched. Germline V gene sequence: CDR1 KGHSH, CDR2 LQKENI. The CDR3 spans 15 residues. The CDR3 reads CASSPRQGHNQPQHF. CDR3 bases: TGTGCCAGCTCACCCCGACAGGGGCACAATCAGCCCCAGCATTTT.

This clonotype was counted only a few times. The gene calls are TRBV20-1 and TRBJ1-1; TRBD1 might be the D (5 bases). The V end was cut by 0 bases, the J end by 10 bases, with 15 bases between. Per the germline V gene, CDR1 is DFQATT and CDR2 is SNEGSKA (reference sequence). The CDR3 length is 13 residues. The CDR3 DNA sequence: TGCAGTGCTAGAGATCCAGCAGGGAGCGGAGCTTTCTTT. It yields the protein CSARDPAGSGAFF.

J is TRBJ2-6 and V is TRBV9; possible D gene TRBD2, 6 bases. Germline CDR1 and CDR2: SGDLS and YYNGEE. The CDR3 extends over 16 amino acids. The V gene lost 4 bases and the J gene lost 3 bases, with 14 bases spanning the gap. The CDR3 reads CASSYRRGGGANVLTF. The CDR3 region has the DNA TGTGCCAGCAGCTATAGGCGGGGAGGTGGGGCCAACGTCCTGACTTTC.

This clonotype was counted only a few times. The J gene is TRBJ2-6, the V gene TRBV6-5, with a weak D call TRBD2 (6 bases). CDR1 is MNHEY, CDR2 SVGAGI, per germline. The CDR3 runs 12 residues. The germline V and J ends were trimmed by 8 bases and 10 bases, with 12 bases remaining between them. The CDR3 here is CASRGVKNVLTF. The CDR3 region has the DNA TGTGCCAGCCGCGGGGTGAAAAACGTCCTGACTTTC.

The rearrangement uses TRBV7-9 and TRBJ2-3, with D uncertain. The V and J ends lost 4 bases and 2 bases respectively, with 10 bases between them. This CDR3 region has 14 residues. Germline V CDR1 and CDR2: SEHNR, FQNEAQ (reference sequence). DNA of the CDR3: TGTGCCAGCAGCTCCAGCCAGTCCACAGATACGCAGTATTTT. This encodes CASSSSQSTDTQYF.

The chain recombines TRBV5-1 with TRBJ2-7, with 10 bases that match TRBD1. Germline values: CDR1 SGHRS, CDR2 YFSETQ. This CDR3 has 14 residues. The V segment lost 4 bases and the J segment 5 bases; nucleotides outside the gene matches: 6. CDR3 amino acids: CASSEGQGTDEQYF. The CDR3 DNA reads as TGCGCCAGCAGCGAGGGACAGGGGACGGACGAGCAGTACTTC. The full variable domain, its missing parts supplied by reference TRBV5-1 and TRBJ2-7, is KAGVTQTPRYLIKTRGQQVTLSCSPISGHRSVSWYQQTPGQGLQFLFEYFSETQRNKGNFPGRFSGRQFSNSRSEMNVSTLELGDSALYLCASSEGQGTDEQYFGPGTRLTVT.

The chain couples TRBV12-3 or TRBV12-4 to TRBJ2-5; D assignment may be TRBD1 or TRBD2 (5 bases each). V lost 5 bases and J lost 2, with 12 bases in between. This CDR3 comprises 14 residues. Here the CDR3 DNA reads TGTGCCAGCAGTGTGGGGCTAGCACAAGAGACCCAGTACTTC. Translating it yields CASSVGLAQETQYF.

This clonotype was seen more than once but under ten times. This rearrangement joins TRBV4-3 to TRBJ2-7, with D possibly being TRBD2 (6 bases). The CDR3 has 15 amino acids. V gave up 4 bases and J gave up 5 bases, with 18 bases separating them. Germline V gene lookup returns CDR1 LGHNA and CDR2 YSLEER. The CDR3 DNA sequence: TGCGCCAGCAGCCGTCGACTAGTGGAGGTCCACGAGCAGTACTTC. As protein: CASSRRLVEVHEQYF.

The chain couples TRBV29-1 to TRBJ2-1, with D maybe TRBD2 (6 bases). CDR3 length equals 15 residues. V was clipped by 2 bases and J by 6 bases, with 17 bases between them. Germline-derived CDR1 and CDR2 are SQVTM and ANQGSEA. CDR3 coding DNA: TGCAGCGTTGAAATGGGCGGGGCAGCACTCAATGAGCAGTTCTTC. Its protein product is CSVEMGGAALNEQFF.

This clonotype has a handful of counts. The chain carries TRBV5-1 and TRBJ2-7; maybe TRBD1 (6 bases). The V end lost 3 bases, the J end lost 2 bases, and 12 bases lay between the germline ends. CDR1 SGHRS and CDR2 YFSETQ come from the germline V gene. The CDR3 is 14 residues long. In DNA form, the CDR3 reads TGCGCCAGCAGCTCAGAGGGGGTTACCTACGAGCAGTACTTC. Translation gives CASSSEGVTYEQYF.

This clonotype was found a few times. V is TRBV7-2 and J is TRBJ2-5; 11 bases align to TRBD2. This CDR3 comprises 16 residues. Germline loops: CDR1 SGHTA, CDR2 FQGNSA. V lost 6 bases and J lost 0; bases outside the gene matches: 6. CDR3 protein: CASSSRLAGNQETQYF. DNA for the CDR3: TGTGCCAGCAGTTCCAGACTAGCGGGGAACCAAGAGACCCAGTACTTC.

A remark on this clonotype: Sequence at one end of the junction differs from germline and may be a read error. The chain uses TRBV13 and TRBJ2-7; TRBD1 matches at 8 bases. CDR3 length: 15 residues. Germline lookup yields CDR1 PRHDT and CDR2 FYEKMQ (reference sequence). The CDR3 is CASSPSGTGSYEQDF. As DNA, the CDR3 is TGTGCCAGCAGCCCCTCGGGGACAGGTTCCTACGAGCAGGACTTC. Variable domain in full (rest from reference TRBV13 and TRBJ2-7): AAGVIQSPRHLIKEKRETATLKCYPIPRHDTVYWYQQGPGQDPQFLISFYEKMQSDKGSIPDRFSAQQFSDYHSELNMSSLELGDSALYFCASSPSGTGSYEQDFGPGTRLTVT.

In DNA, the CDR3 is TGTGCCAGCAGCCCGAACACTTATGGTGCTGAAGCTTTCTTT. Translated, it gives CASSPNTYGAEAFF. The chain has TRBV7-8 and TRBJ1-1; D not certain. The V end lost 5 bases, the J end lost 6 bases, and 16 bases lay between the germline ends. This CDR3 comprises 14 residues. Germline lookup yields CDR1 SGHVS and CDR2 FQNEAQ.

The table lists this clonotype with a few counts. The chain recombines TRBV2 with TRBJ2-7; D ambiguous. The CDR3 spans 11 residues. V was trimmed by 7 bases and J by 5 bases, leaving 9 bases between them. Germline-derived CDR1 and CDR2 are SNHLY and FYNNEI. As DNA, the CDR3 is TGTGCCAGCAAGGTTCTCAACGAGCAGTACTTC. This gives the protein CASKVLNEQYF.

The rearrangement uses TRBV18 and TRBJ1-1; TRBD1 matches 7 bases. There are 17 residues in the CDR3. Germline-derived CDR1 and CDR2 are KGHSH and LQKENI. V gave up 3 bases and J gave up 1 base; unmatched junction bases: 11. CDR3: CASSPTGTVSQNTEAFF. CDR3 coding DNA: TGTGCCAGCTCACCTACCGGGACAGTGAGCCAGAACACTGAAGCTTTCTTT. Combining the CDR3 with reference TRBV18 and TRBJ1-1 gives the whole variable domain NAGVMQNPRHLVRRRGQEARLRCSPMKGHSHVYWYRQLPEEGLKFMVYLQKENIIDESGMPKERFSAEFPKEGPSILRIQQVVRGDSAAYFCASSPTGTVSQNTEAFFGQGTRLTVV.